Here is one TCR beta chain with its context. Its specificity is unknown. CDR3 length equals 14 residues. The junction had 8 bases not matched to a gene; V was cut back by 3 bases and J by 11 bases. Per the germline V gene, CDR1 is PRHDT and CDR2 is FYEKMQ (reference sequence). Pooling covered second doses at about 4 or about 12 weeks. The source of the sample is a study of T cell responses to AZD1222 COVID-19 vaccine. Some clones are missing from TCRdb's copy, which holds only in-frame ones; the method was immunoSEQ multiplex PCR. This sample has approximately 30,000 clones; approximately 78% occur once, and the top ten carry more than 4%. Study-wide findings and caveats: Spike-specific TCRs gained breadth and depth after people received two AZD1222 doses.

The sequence was obtained from an adult who received the AZD1222 COVID-19 vaccine. The sample consisted of peripheral blood, taken 28 days after the second AZD1222 dose. The chain joins TRBV13 to TRBJ1-4, with 8 nucleotides matching TRBD1. The CDR3 sequence: CASSFSGGAEKLFF. The CDR3 region has the DNA TGTGCCAGCAGCTTTTCAGGGGGCGCGGAGAAACTGTTTTTT.